One sample yielded the 12 T cell receptor beta chains listed below, sequenced in a study of shared clonotypes between healthy human individuals. Assay used: immunoSEQ multiplex PCR; TCRdb lists only in-frame clones, some missing. The data contain over a million clones, around 82% of them singletons. The sequenced sample was memory CD4+ T cells from PBMCs. Subset in this sample: CD45RA-negative fraction. Receptors originate from a man between 18 and 29 years old in good health. Some clones in this sample may be carry-over from other donors' samples.

The chain is built from TRBV9 and TRBJ2-7; maybe TRBD2 (5 bases). The CDR3 has 15 amino acids. The V gene's germline CDR1 is SGDLS and CDR2 YYNGEE. Trimming left V 4 bases short and J 0 bases short, with 14 bases between. The CDR3 DNA follows: TGTGCCAGCAGCTCCGAGGAGGCCCCCTCCTACGAGCAGTACTTC. As protein: CASSSEEAPSYEQYF.

The chain employs TRBV5-1 and TRBJ1-2; 9 bases line up with TRBD1. Looked up from germline, CDR1 is SGHRS and CDR2 is YFSETQ. CDR3 length: 15 amino acids. The junction had 7 bases not matched to a gene; V was cut back by 0 bases and J by 7 bases. CDR3 in DNA: TGCGCCAGCAGCTTGGATTCCGGGACAGGGTCTGGCTACACCTTC. It specifies CASSLDSGTGSGYTF.

This clone showed up just a few times. The sample has other DNA sequences that encode this CDR3 too. J is TRBJ2-5 and V is TRBV19; unclear D gene. Trimming left V 8 bases short and J 4 bases short, with 8 bases between. CDR3 length: 11 amino acids. Germline CDR1 and CDR2: LNHDA and SQIVND (reference sequence). CDR3 amino acids: CASRAGETQYF. The CDR3 region has the DNA TGTGCCAGTCGGGCAGGAGAGACCCAGTACTTC.

This rearrangement joins TRBV27 to TRBJ2-3; D is perhaps TRBD1 or TRBD2 (6 bases each). Trimming took 2 bases from V and 2 from J, leaving 11 bases between them. Per germline, CDR1 MNHEY and CDR2 SMNVEV (reference sequence). CDR3 length: 15 amino acids. DNA of the CDR3: TGTGCCAGCAGTTTACAGGGGAGGACCACAGATACGCAGTATTTT. As protein: CASSLQGRTTDTQYF.

The chain couples TRBV25-1 to TRBJ2-3; D uncertain. The V gene's germline CDR1 is MGHDK and CDR2 SYGVNS. Between the trimmed V and J ends, which lost 2 bases and 5 bases, there was a span of 14 bases. The CDR3 covers 15 residues. CDR3 loop: CASSEQKGPGDTQYF. DNA for the CDR3: TGTGCCAGCAGTGAACAGAAGGGCCCCGGAGATACGCAGTATTTT.

The chain is built from TRBV4-2 and TRBJ2-7; 9 bases line up with TRBD1. From germline, CDR1 is LGHNA and CDR2 YNFKEQ. The length of the CDR3 is 17 residues. V lost 1 base, J lost 1 base, and 8 bases stayed unmatched. This CDR3 reads CASSQAETGGLSYEQYF. CDR3 nucleotides: TGTGCCAGCAGCCAAGCCGAAACAGGGGGCCTATCCTACGAGCAGTACTTC.

The V and J genes are TRBV5-1 and TRBJ2-3, with D possibly matching TRBD2 (6 bases). This CDR3 spans 14 amino acids. The germline CDR1 and CDR2 sequences are SGHRS and YFSETQ. V dropped 6 bases and J dropped 4 bases, with 15 bases sitting between them. The CDR3 DNA is TGCGCCAGCAATTTTCCTTCGGGGGCAGATACGCAGTATTTT. Translated, it gives CASNFPSGADTQYF.

This clone was detected only a few times. The chain joins TRBV30 to TRBJ1-4; unclear D gene. Germline lookup yields CDR1 GTSNPN and CDR2 SVGIG (reference sequence). The V gene lost 6 bases and the J gene lost 4 bases, with 9 bases spanning the gap. The CDR3 consists of 12 residues. CDR3 protein: CACRANNEKLFF. The DNA of the CDR3 is TGTGCCTGCCGGGCAAATAATGAAAAACTGTTTTTT.

This clone turned up a few times. The chain employs TRBV5-1 and TRBJ1-1; D not resolved. Looked up from germline, CDR1 is SGHRS and CDR2 is YFSETQ. The CDR3 is 13 residues long. Trimming took off 2 bases at V and 2 bases at J, with 7 bases between the two ends. CDR3 DNA: TGCGCCAGCAGCTTTGAGGCTAACACTGAAGCTTTCTTT. Translating gives CASSFEANTEAFF.

The V gene is TRBV15, the J gene TRBJ1-2; the D gene is possibly TRBD1 (5 bases). V was cut by 3 bases and J by 4 bases, with 12 bases left in between. The V gene's germline CDR1 is LNHNV and CDR2 YYDKDF (reference sequence). The CDR3 contains 14 residues. CDR3 amino acids: CATSSGAGSYGYTF. The CDR3 coding sequence is TGTGCCACCAGCAGTGGGGCAGGTTCCTATGGCTACACCTTC.

This clone was seen only once. V and J are TRBV28 and TRBJ2-1; the match to TRBD1 covers 10 bases. Germline V gene sequence: CDR1 MDHEN, CDR2 SYDVKM. CDR3 length equals 16 residues. Unmatched junction bases numbered 10, after V lost 7 bases and J lost 4 bases. CDR3 protein: CASKLAGTGAYNEQFF. The CDR3 coding sequence is TGTGCCAGCAAACTCGCCGGGACAGGGGCTTACAATGAGCAGTTCTTC.

About this clone: The likely explanation is a read error, given a far larger clone one base away. The J gene is TRBJ1-4, the V gene TRBV6-6; no clear D gene. Germline V gene sequence: CDR1 MNHNY, CDR2 SVGAGI (reference sequence). The CDR3 spans 13 residues. Trimming cost V 4 bases and J 5 bases, with 8 bases left between them. The CDR3 here is CASSLPGNEKLFF. CDR3 DNA sequence: TGTGCCAGCAGTTTGCCGGGAAATGAAAAACTGTTTTTT.